Below are 27 T cell receptor beta chains sequenced from a single sample in a study of blood T cell repertoires in COVID-19. The repertoire was sequenced with immunoSEQ multiplex PCR; TCRdb's copy has only in-frame clones and lacks some. This table holds about 140,000 clones, about four fifths found once. The sequenced material came from peripheral blood. Receptors originate from a human donor in a cohort sampled during active COVID-19.

This clone is a singleton in its sample. The chain employs TRBV3-1 (or the pseudogene TRBV3-2) and TRBJ1-1, with a weak D call TRBD1 (5 bases). CDR1 and CDR2 (germline): LGHDT, YNNKEL (reference sequence). Trimming left V 2 bases short and J 1 base short, with 14 bases between. The CDR3 loop spans 16 amino acids. CDR3 sequence reads: CASSQSRALSNTEAFF. CDR3 DNA: TGTGCCAGCAGCCAATCCAGGGCCCTATCGAACACTGAAGCTTTCTTT.

The chain uses TRBV7-2 and TRBJ2-1, with D perhaps TRBD1 (6 bases). Deletions cut 4 bases from V and 4 bases from J, with 14 bases between. Germline V gene data show CDR1 as SGHTA and CDR2 as FQGNSA. There are 15 residues in the CDR3. This CDR3 is CASSSQDSTYNEQFF. As DNA, the CDR3 is TGTGCCAGCAGCTCCCAGGACAGCACTTACAATGAGCAGTTCTTC. The variable domain in full, completed from reference TRBV7-2 and TRBJ2-1, reads GAGVSQSPSNKVTEKGKDVELRCDPISGHTALYWYRQSLGQGLEFLIYFQGNSAPDKSGLPSDRFSAERTGGSVSTLTIQRTQQEDSAVYLCASSSQDSTYNEQFFGPGTRLTVL.

The chain links TRBV3-1 (or the pseudogene TRBV3-2) to TRBJ2-5; D is ambiguous. In germline, CDR1 is LGHDT, CDR2 YNNKEL (reference sequence). The CDR3 runs 11 residues. The V end was cut by 3 bases, the J end by 3 bases, with 2 bases between. CDR3 sequence reads: CASSHKETQYF. The CDR3, as DNA: TGTGCCAGCAGCCATAAAGAGACCCAGTACTTC.

This chain joins TRBV6-1 and TRBJ2-1; D is perhaps TRBD2 (5 bases). The V gene lost 1 base and the J gene lost 3 bases, with 10 bases spanning the gap. This CDR3 is built from 15 residues. CDR1 and CDR2 (germline): MNHNS, SASEGT. Written as DNA, the CDR3 is TGTGCCAGCAGTGAAGAAAGAGGGTTCTACAATGAGCAGTTCTTC. Translating it yields CASSEERGFYNEQFF.

This clone was picked up one time. This chain uses TRBV4-3 with TRBJ1-2; no definite D call. Looked up from germline, CDR1 is LGHNA and CDR2 is YSLEER. The V gene lost 0 bases and the J gene lost 3 bases, with 8 bases spanning the gap. CDR3 length: 14 residues. The chain's CDR3 is CASSQEEADYGYTF. CDR3 nucleotides: TGCGCCAGCAGCCAAGAAGAGGCAGACTATGGCTACACCTTC.

The rearrangement links TRBV15 to TRBJ2-5; D may be TRBD1 (6 bases). The germline V and J ends were trimmed by 1 base and 3 bases, with 12 bases remaining between them. Germline CDR1 and CDR2: LNHNV and YYDKDF (reference sequence). The CDR3 has 15 amino acids. The CDR3 coding sequence is TGTGCCACCAGCAGAGGGGCAGGGGATAAAGAGACCCAGTACTTC. Its protein is CATSRGAGDKETQYF. The full variable domain, its missing parts supplied by reference TRBV15 and TRBJ2-5, is DAMVIQNPRYQVTQFGKPVTLSCSQTLNHNVMYWYQQKSSQAPKLLFHYYDKDFNNEADTPDNFQSRRPNTSFCFLDIRSPGLGDTAMYLCATSRGAGDKETQYFGPGTRLLVL.

The chain carries TRBV9 and TRBJ1-1, with 8 bases fitting TRBD1. Trimming took 3 bases from V and 1 from J; bases not matched to a gene: 5. Germline lookup yields CDR1 SGDLS and CDR2 YYNGEE. The CDR3 has 15 residues. CDR3 nucleotides: TGTGCCAGCAGCGCCCTGACAGGGGCGAACACTGAAGCTTTCTTT. As protein: CASSALTGANTEAFF.

For this clone: A junction boundary mismatches the germline segment, possibly from a read error. This chain uses TRBV7-7 with TRBJ2-5; 9 nucleotides agree with TRBD1. The CDR3 totals 14 residues. Looked up from germline, CDR1 is SSHAT and CDR2 is FNYEAQ (reference sequence). CDR3 protein: CASSPTGGSLTQYF. DNA for the CDR3: TGTGCTAGCAGCCCAACAGGGGGCTCGCTGACCCAGTACTTC.

For the CDR3, the DNA is TGTGCCAGCACCCTGACCGACAGGGATAACGGCTACACCTTC. It codes for CASTLTDRDNGYTF. The chain is built from TRBV9 and TRBJ1-2; 7 positions match TRBD1. Germline CDR1 SGDLS, CDR2 YYNGEE. This CDR3 region has 14 residues. V lost 6 bases and J lost 8; bases outside the gene matches: 13.

The chain uses TRBV24-1 and TRBJ2-1; the match to TRBD1 covers 7 bases. Per the germline V gene, CDR1 is KGHDR and CDR2 is SFDVKD. CDR3 size: 18 residues. The trim removed 4 bases at V and 0 bases at J, leaving 11 bases unmatched. This CDR3 is CATSDNDRASSSYNEQFF. CDR3 coding DNA: TGTGCCACCAGTGACAATGACAGGGCCTCGAGCTCCTACAATGAGCAGTTCTTC.

The genes are TRBV6-2 or TRBV6-3 and TRBJ1-1, with 9 bases aligning to TRBD1. Trimming cost V 4 bases and J 6 bases; bases outside gene matches: 6. The CDR3 loop spans 14 amino acids. The germline gives CDR1 MNHEY, CDR2 SVGEGT. CDR3 amino acids: CASSWDREYAEAFF. In DNA form, the CDR3 reads TGTGCCAGCAGTTGGGACAGGGAGTACGCTGAAGCTTTCTTT.

In this sample, this clone turned up once. The rearrangement uses TRBV7-3 and TRBJ2-1; no definite D call. V lost 1 base, J lost 8 bases, and 9 bases lay in between. The CDR3 runs 13 residues. The germline CDR1 and CDR2 sequences are SGHTA and FQGTGA. The CDR3 sequence is CASSLSPRDEQFF. CDR3 sequence (DNA): TGTGCCAGCAGCTTAAGCCCACGAGATGAGCAGTTCTTC.

CDR3 region: CASSQTRTSEQFF. In nucleotides, the CDR3 is TGTGCCAGCAGCCAGACTAGAACCAGTGAGCAGTTCTTC. The rearrangement links TRBV7-3 to TRBJ2-1, with a possible D match to TRBD2 (6 bases). The V end was cut by 5 bases, the J end by 9 bases, with 14 bases between. CDR1 and CDR2 (germline): SGHTA, FQGTGA. The CDR3 sequence is 13 residues long.

The chain joins TRBV9 to TRBJ2-1; possible D gene TRBD1, 6 bases. CDR3 length: 14 amino acids. Germline values: CDR1 SGDLS, CDR2 YYNGEE. V was shortened by 3 bases and J by 4 bases, with 11 bases between the two germline ends. The CDR3 DNA reads TGTGCCAGCAGCGCAGAGACAGGTTACAATGAGCAGTTCTTC. Protein: CASSAETGYNEQFF.

The CDR3 nucleotides are TGTGCCAGTACCCGGACAGGGCGTACAGATACGCAGTATTTT. Translating gives CASTRTGRTDTQYF. The chain joins TRBV19 to TRBJ2-3; 8 bases are a match to TRBD1. V gave up 7 bases and J gave up 3 bases; unmatched junction bases: 6. The CDR3 has 14 amino acids. Germline-derived CDR1 and CDR2 are LNHDA and SQIVND (reference sequence).

This chain joins TRBV21-1 and TRBJ1-4; the D call TRBD1 from the table was never checked on the DNA. TRBV21-1 is a listed pseudogene. There are 18 residues in the CDR3. The CDR3 protein is CASSKGGHQSATNEKLFF. CDR3 nucleotides: TGTGCCAGCAGCAAAGGAGGACACCAGTCTGCAACTAATGAAAAACTGTTTTTT.

The chain joins TRBV6-1 to TRBJ2-1; 7 bases align to TRBD1. The CDR3 contains 16 residues. J was trimmed by 5 bases and V by 4 bases; bases with no gene match: 11. CDR1 MNHNS and CDR2 SASEGT come from the germline V gene. CDR3 bases: TGTGCCAGCAGTGGGACAGGATCTACCTTGAACAATGAGCAGTTCTTC. Translation: CASSGTGSTLNNEQFF.

V is TRBV5-1 and J is TRBJ2-2; possible D gene TRBD1, 6 bases. The CDR3 length is 15 residues. Per the germline V gene, CDR1 is SGHRS and CDR2 is YFSETQ. Trimming removed 8 bases at V and 1 base at J, with 15 bases between. The CDR3 region is CASHRVVGNTGELFF. CDR3 nucleotides: TGCGCCAGTCACAGGGTTGTGGGGAACACCGGGGAGCTGTTTTTT.

The rearrangement joins TRBV12-3 or TRBV12-4 to TRBJ1-6; 8 bases map to TRBD1. This CDR3 is built from 13 residues. V lost 7 bases and J lost 9; bases outside the gene matches: 5. The CDR3 DNA reads TGTGCCAGCATGAAACAGGGGGGTTCACCCCTCCACTTT. As protein: CASMKQGGSPLHF.

The chain uses TRBV6-5 and TRBJ1-1; 8 positions agree with TRBD1. The V gene end was trimmed by 1 base and the J gene end by 8 bases; junction bases not matched to a gene: 6. Looked up from germline, CDR1 is MNHEY and CDR2 is SVGAGI. The CDR3 is 14 residues long. For the CDR3, the DNA is TGTGCCAGCAGTTACTTTACAGGGGGAGGCGAAGCTTTCTTT. It translates to CASSYFTGGGEAFF.

The rearrangement uses TRBV27 and TRBJ1-5; D is perhaps TRBD1 (6 bases). Per germline, CDR1 MNHEY and CDR2 SMNVEV (reference sequence). The CDR3 is 14 residues long. V lost 0 bases to trimming and J lost 7 bases, with 10 bases between them. This chain's CDR3 is CASSLSGGGQPQHF. Written as DNA, the CDR3 is TGTGCCAGCAGTTTATCTGGGGGCGGACAGCCCCAGCATTTT.

The CDR3, as DNA: TGTGCCAGCAGACCCACACAGGGTTGGCATTCACCCCTCCACTTT. The encoded protein is CASRPTQGWHSPLHF. The rearrangement uses TRBV6-5 and TRBJ1-6; D might be TRBD1 (6 bases). CDR1 is MNHEY and CDR2 is SVGAGI in the germline V gene. The CDR3 is made up of 15 amino acids. With 6 bases removed from V and 8 bases from J, the gap between germline ends came to 17 bases.

This clone was seen once. The chain links TRBV6-2 or TRBV6-3 to TRBJ1-2; D gene uncertain. Trimming left V 6 bases short and J 4 bases short, with 9 bases between. The CDR3 consists of 12 residues. Germline assignment: CDR1 MNHEY and CDR2 SVGEGT. This CDR3 is CASSQQSYGYTF. The CDR3 region has the DNA TGTGCCAGCAGCCAACAGAGCTATGGCTACACCTTC.

This rearrangement joins TRBV19 to TRBJ2-2; D not certain. Germline V gene data show CDR1 as LNHDA and CDR2 as SQIVND (reference sequence). The CDR3 runs 14 residues. V lost 5 bases and J lost 6, with 13 bases in between. CDR3 amino acids: CASSSPTKSGELFF. The DNA of the CDR3 is TGTGCCAGTAGTTCACCGACAAAATCCGGGGAGCTGTTTTTT.

There are a few counts of this clone. The gene calls are TRBV4-1 and TRBJ2-5, with 9 bases lining up with TRBD1. Germline V lookup: CDR1 MGHRA, CDR2 YSYEKL. The CDR3 totals 15 residues. V lost 5 bases to trimming and J lost 2 bases; unmatched junction nucleotides: 6. In nucleotides, the CDR3 is TGCGCCAGCAGCGGCCCACAGGGGGCTCAAGAGACCCAGTACTTC. It specifies CASSGPQGAQETQYF.

This clone has a single count. This rearrangement joins TRBV6-5 to TRBJ1-4; 9 positions agree with TRBD1. This CDR3 is built from 14 residues. Germline V gene lookup returns CDR1 MNHEY and CDR2 SVGAGI. With 5 bases clipped from V and 6 bases from J, the junction kept 4 bases outside the gene matches. CDR3 sequence: CASSTGGEDEKLFF. CDR3 DNA sequence: TGTGCCAGCAGTACAGGGGGCGAGGATGAAAAACTGTTTTTT.

The chain carries TRBV4-2 and TRBJ2-1; TRBD2 aligns across 8 bases. The CDR3 contains 15 residues. From germline, CDR1 is LGHNA and CDR2 YNFKEQ. Unmatched junction bases numbered 13, after V lost 4 bases and J lost 11 bases. The CDR3 DNA reads TGTGCCAGCAGCCGAGAGACTAGCGCAACCCCAAAGCAGTTCTTC. The encoded protein is CASSRETSATPKQFF.